The 32 T cell receptor beta chains given below trace back to one sample, sequenced in a study of long-term antiretroviral therapy in people with HIV. At the survey level, the v3.0 immunoSEQ assay was run. Sequenced by immunoSEQ multiplex PCR; TCRdb stores in-frame clones only, minus some. The sample has around 21,000 clones; roughly 80% are singletons. The source was unsorted PBMCs, collected 0.2 years after starting antiretroviral therapy. The receptors were gathered from a young woman with HIV.

With regard to this clone: The limits of the CDR3 on the DNA are not certain, so only TCRdb's listed CDR3 is given. The genes are TRBV7-2 and TRBJ2-1. Germline-derived CDR1 and CDR2 are SGHTA and FQGNSA. 14 amino acids form the CDR3, both terminal residues included. Here the CDR3 reads CASSLLRAGHEQFF.

The rearrangement joins TRBV5-1 to TRBJ1-1; no reliable D call. The V gene lost 7 bases and the J gene lost 0 bases, with 10 bases spanning the gap. CDR1 is SGHRS, CDR2 YFSETQ, per germline. The CDR3 is 13 amino acids. The chain's CDR3 is CASGEGMNTEAFF. DNA of the CDR3: TGCGCCAGCGGGGAAGGGATGAACACTGAAGCTTTCTTT.

The rearrangement uses TRBV15 and TRBJ1-1; tentatively, D is TRBD1 (5 bases). This CDR3 has 13 amino acids. V was pared by 2 bases and J by 2 bases, with 6 bases between. Germline assignment: CDR1 LNHNV and CDR2 YYDKDF (reference sequence). CDR3 nucleotides: TGTGCCACCAGCAGACAGGGAAACACTGAAGCTTTCTTT. It is translated as CATSRQGNTEAFF.

The CDR3 DNA follows: TGCGCCAGCAGCTTGGGACGGGATGAGCAGTTCTTC. As protein: CASSLGRDEQFF. This chain connects TRBV5-1 to TRBJ2-1; D call uncertain. Germline values: CDR1 SGHRS, CDR2 YFSETQ. V was pared by 0 bases and J by 8 bases, with 6 bases between. This CDR3 has 12 residues.

This chain joins TRBV7-7 and TRBJ2-3; unclear D gene. This CDR3 comprises 13 residues. V dropped 4 bases and J dropped 2 bases, with 7 bases sitting between them. Looked up from germline, CDR1 is SSHAT and CDR2 is FNYEAQ (reference sequence). DNA for the CDR3: TGTGCCAGCAGCTCCCGATACACAGATACGCAGTATTTT. Translating it yields CASSSRYTDTQYF.

This chain joins TRBV25-1 and TRBJ1-6, with unresolved D. This CDR3 is built from 16 residues. V lost 3 bases, J lost 0 bases, and 9 bases lay in between. Germline V gene data show CDR1 as MGHDK and CDR2 as SYGVNS. CDR3 in DNA: TGTGCCAGCAGTGATTCGGCGCCCTCCTATAATTCACCCCTCCACTTT. It codes for CASSDSAPSYNSPLHF.

This chain connects TRBV21-1 to TRBJ1-6; no check of the table's D call, TRBD1, against the DNA was made. TRBV21-1 is a documented pseudogene. The length of the CDR3 is 17 residues. The chain's CDR3 is CASSKDDRSSYNSPLHF. The CDR3 bases are TGTGCCAGCAGCAAAGATGACAGGAGCTCCTATAATTCACCCCTCCACTTT.

The V and J genes are TRBV30 and TRBJ2-3; 8 bases are shared with TRBD1. V was clipped by 6 bases and J by 6 bases; unmatched bases: 2. CDR1 is GTSNPN, CDR2 SVGIG, per germline (reference sequence). The CDR3 runs 11 residues. In nucleotides, the CDR3 is TGTGCCTGTCAGGGGGCGGATACGCAGTATTTT. This gives the protein CACQGADTQYF. Using reference TRBV30 and TRBJ2-3 for the parts outside the CDR3, the full variable domain is SQTIHQWPATLVQPVGSPLSLECTVEGTSNPNLYWYRQAAGRGLQLLFYSVGIGQISSEVPQNLSASRPQDRQFILSSKKLLLSDSGFYLCACQGADTQYFGPGTRLTVL.

CDR3 amino acids: CASSQEGQGGNTEAFF. The CDR3 DNA follows: TGCGCCAGCAGCCAAGAGGGGCAGGGAGGAAACACTGAAGCTTTCTTT. The V gene is TRBV4-1, the J gene TRBJ1-1; tentative D call: TRBD1 (5 bases). This CDR3 region has 16 residues. Germline lookup yields CDR1 MGHRA and CDR2 YSYEKL. Trimming pared 0 bases from V and 2 bases from J, leaving 13 bases between.

This chain connects TRBV27 to TRBJ2-5; tentatively, D is TRBD1 (6 bases). Germline CDR1 is MNHEY and CDR2 is SMNVEV (reference sequence). The CDR3 has 22 amino acids. Trimming removed 7 bases at V and 0 bases at J, with 36 bases between. The CDR3 region has the DNA TGTGCCAGCATCCCTCTGGGGGTGTTTGTTCAGGGGAATCTGGGTAACCAAGAGACCCAGTACTTC. Translation gives CASIPLGVFVQGNLGNQETQYF.

This clone was picked up a small number of times. J is TRBJ1-1 and V is TRBV5-6, with D perhaps TRBD1 (6 bases). CDR1 and CDR2 (germline): SGHDT, YYEEEE. There are 11 residues in the CDR3. Trimming took 4 bases from V and 8 from J, leaving 9 bases between them. For the CDR3, the DNA is TGTGCCAGCAGCCTAGGGACAGAAGCTTTCTTT. Its translation is CASSLGTEAFF.

In nucleotides, the CDR3 is TGCGCCAGCAGCTTTCGCCTCGTGGGCTCCAGCTCCTATAATTCACCCCTCCACTTT. Its protein product is CASSFRLVGSSSYNSPLHF. The V gene is TRBV5-1, the J gene TRBJ1-6, with D unclear. The CDR3 loop spans 19 amino acids. The germline gives CDR1 SGHRS, CDR2 YFSETQ. V was shortened by 2 bases and J by 0 bases, with 18 bases between the two germline ends.

The V call is TRBV2, the J call TRBJ2-3, with 7 bases matching TRBD2. CDR1 and CDR2 (germline): SNHLY, FYNNEI. This CDR3 has 15 residues. The junction had 8 bases not matched to a gene; V was cut back by 8 bases and J by 0 bases. The DNA of the CDR3 is TGTGCCAGCGGTACGACTAGCCACAGCACAGATACGCAGTATTTT. Protein product: CASGTTSHSTDTQYF.

This clone was counted a single time. The rearrangement links TRBV9 to TRBJ2-5, with 11 bases matching TRBD1. The CDR3 totals 16 residues. J was trimmed by 1 base and V by 4 bases; bases with no gene match: 6. Per germline, CDR1 SGDLS and CDR2 YYNGEE. CDR3 nucleotide sequence: TGTGCCAGCAGCTTCCGGGACAGGGGGTCCCAAGAGACCCAGTACTTC. Amino acids: CASSFRDRGSQETQYF.

J is TRBJ1-6 and V is TRBV18, with a tentative D call TRBD1 (5 bases). Trimming stripped 3 bases from V and 5 bases from J, with 17 bases between. This CDR3 comprises 17 residues. Germline V lookup: CDR1 KGHSH, CDR2 LQKENI. The CDR3 region has the DNA TGTGCCAGCTCACCTCCGCCACGGGGGAAGAATAATTCACCCCTCCACTTT. It encodes CASSPPPRGKNNSPLHF.

J is TRBJ2-3 and V is TRBV9; no clear D gene. This CDR3 contains 15 residues. Germline assignment: CDR1 SGDLS and CDR2 YYNGEE. V was cut by 10 bases and J by 2 bases, with 20 bases left in between. The CDR3 protein is CAGSESGLYTDTQYF. The CDR3 DNA reads TGTGCCGGCTCGGAGTCCGGGCTATACACAGATACGCAGTATTTT.

This chain joins TRBV9 and TRBJ2-2; possible D gene TRBD1, 5 bases. The CDR3 totals 14 residues. The V gene lost 0 bases and the J gene lost 7 bases, with 10 bases spanning the gap. Germline V gives CDR1 SGDLS, CDR2 YYNGEE. The CDR3 DNA reads as TGTGCCAGCAGCGTAGCCAGGGCTGACGGGGAGCTGTTTTTT. As protein: CASSVARADGELFF.

The rearrangement joins TRBV30 to TRBJ2-6, with D uncertain. The CDR3 contains 14 residues. Germline CDR1 GTSNPN, CDR2 SVGIG (reference sequence). V was pared by 2 bases and J by 0 bases, with 5 bases between. The CDR3 nucleotides are TGTGCCTGGAGTCAAGGCTCTGGGGCCAACGTCCTGACTTTC. Translation: CAWSQGSGANVLTF.

This clone was found a few times. The V gene is TRBV6-1, the J gene TRBJ2-7; D could derive from TRBD1 or TRBD2 (6 bases each). Germline V gene lookup returns CDR1 MNHNS and CDR2 SASEGT. This CDR3 is 11 amino acids long. V was cut by 7 bases and J by 6 bases, with 10 bases left in between. CDR3 sequence (DNA): TGTGCCAGCATCGAGGGGGGCGAGCAGTACGTC. Its translation: CASIEGGEQYV.

The CDR3 DNA reads TGTGCCAGCAGCCCTACCGGTGAGCCCAGGGATGGCTACACCTTC. Amino acids: CASSPTGEPRDGYTF. The genes are TRBV5-6 and TRBJ1-2; D perhaps matches TRBD1 (5 bases). V lost 4 bases to trimming and J lost 6 bases, with 19 bases between them. Germline V gene data show CDR1 as SGHDT and CDR2 as YYEEEE. This CDR3 region has 15 residues.

This chain joins TRBV9 and TRBJ2-1; D is undetermined. Trimming took 1 base from V and 6 from J, leaving 2 bases between them. Germline CDR1 and CDR2: SGDLS and YYNGEE. This CDR3 region has 11 residues. The CDR3 nucleotides are TGTGCCAGCAGCGTACGCAATGAGCAGTTCTTC. Encoded protein: CASSVRNEQFF.

V usage is TRBV11-2 and J usage is TRBJ2-3; D not resolved. The germline V gene has CDR1 SGHAT and CDR2 FQNNGV. The CDR3 covers 13 residues. The V gene lost 7 bases and the J gene lost 0 bases, with 8 bases spanning the gap. The chain's CDR3 is CASTPDSTDTQYF. CDR3 nucleotide sequence: TGTGCCAGCACCCCGGACAGCACAGATACGCAGTATTTT.

This clone was detected a few times. This chain joins TRBV7-9 and TRBJ2-7; the D gene is possibly TRBD1 (6 bases). The CDR3 is 15 amino acids. The germline V gene encodes CDR1 SEHNR and CDR2 FQNEAQ (reference sequence). V lost 3 bases to trimming and J lost 3 bases, with 15 bases between them. The chain's CDR3 is CASSLGRGPFYEQYV. For the CDR3, the DNA is TGTGCCAGCAGCTTGGGCAGGGGCCCATTCTACGAGCAGTACGTC.

The chain carries TRBV14 and TRBJ1-2, with no clear D. The V gene's germline CDR1 is SGHDN and CDR2 FVKESK. This CDR3 spans 14 amino acids. Deletions cut 4 bases from V and 8 bases from J, with 17 bases between. The CDR3 is CASSPPGHPFGYTF. The CDR3, as DNA: TGTGCCAGCAGCCCCCCCGGCCATCCCTTCGGCTACACCTTC.

V is TRBV4-1 and J is TRBJ2-1; TRBD1 might be the D (6 bases). CDR1 MGHRA and CDR2 YSYEKL come from the germline V gene. This CDR3 is built from 14 residues. V lost 6 bases and J 4 bases, leaving 13 bases between the germline ends. The CDR3 region is CASSSGTNYNEQFF. CDR3 coding DNA: TGCGCCAGCAGTTCCGGGACAAATTACAATGAGCAGTTCTTC.

The chain links TRBV9 to TRBJ1-1, with 7 bases lining up with TRBD1. CDR3 length: 14 residues. Germline loops: CDR1 SGDLS, CDR2 YYNGEE. J lost 6 bases, V lost 3 bases, and 8 bases had no gene match. Written as DNA, the CDR3 is TGTGCCAGCAGCGCCCGGACAGGTTTGGCTGAAGCTTTCTTT. Amino acid sequence: CASSARTGLAEAFF.

The rearrangement joins TRBV7-3 to TRBJ1-1, with unresolved D. This CDR3 is built from 14 residues. CDR1 and CDR2 from the germline V gene are SGHTA and FQGTGA. V was shortened by 1 base and J by 2 bases, with 8 bases between the two germline ends. CDR3 nucleotide sequence: TGTGCCAGCAGCTTAAGCCATATCAACACTGAAGCTTTCTTT. Encoded protein: CASSLSHINTEAFF.

The gene calls are TRBV7-2 and TRBJ1-5; D uncertain. The CDR3 extends over 13 amino acids. The V and J ends lost 0 bases and 11 bases respectively, with 11 bases between them. Germline values: CDR1 SGHTA, CDR2 FQGNSA. CDR3 nucleotide sequence: TGTGCCAGCAGCTTAGCGCAATCTGGCACCCAGCATTTT. This codes for CASSLAQSGTQHF.

The chain recombines TRBV5-1 with TRBJ1-2; D is possibly TRBD1 (5 bases). Trimming took 6 bases from V and 1 from J, leaving 13 bases between them. The CDR3 sequence is 14 residues long. In germline, CDR1 is SGHRS, CDR2 YFSETQ. CDR3 coding DNA: TGCGCCAGCAATCCCGGGGACGGTAACTATGGCTACACCTTC. Residues: CASNPGDGNYGYTF.

The chain joins TRBV2 to TRBJ2-3; D unresolved. Germline V gene sequence: CDR1 SNHLY, CDR2 FYNNEI. There are 17 residues in the CDR3. Between the trimmed V and J ends, which lost 1 base and 5 bases, there was a span of 19 bases. This CDR3 is CASSEVHRGAARDTQYF. CDR3 in DNA: TGTGCCAGCAGTGAAGTACATCGAGGAGCCGCCCGAGATACGCAGTATTTT.

This rearrangement joins TRBV29-1 to TRBJ1-2; 8 bases are a match to TRBD1. The CDR3 spans 14 residues. CDR1 and CDR2 (germline): SQVTM, ANQGSEA. J was trimmed by 4 bases and V by 0 bases; bases with no gene match: 4. CDR3 coding DNA: TGCAGCGTTGAAGAGGACAGGGAAGGCTATGGCTACACCTTC. It encodes CSVEEDREGYGYTF. Using reference TRBV29-1 and TRBJ1-2 for the parts outside the CDR3, the full variable domain is SAVISQKPSRDICQRGTSLTIQCQVDSQVTMMFWYRQQPGQSLTLIATANQGSEATYESGFVIDKFPISRPNLTFSTLTVSNMSPEDSSIYLCSVEEDREGYGYTFGSGTRLTVV.

The rearrangement joins TRBV19 to TRBJ2-3, with D uncertain. Trimming took off 7 bases at V and 6 bases at J, with 11 bases between the two ends. Per the germline V gene, CDR1 is LNHDA and CDR2 is SQIVND (reference sequence). CDR3 length: 12 residues. CDR3 sequence (DNA): TGTGCCAGTACCACAAATTCGGATACGCAGTATTTT. It specifies CASTTNSDTQYF.